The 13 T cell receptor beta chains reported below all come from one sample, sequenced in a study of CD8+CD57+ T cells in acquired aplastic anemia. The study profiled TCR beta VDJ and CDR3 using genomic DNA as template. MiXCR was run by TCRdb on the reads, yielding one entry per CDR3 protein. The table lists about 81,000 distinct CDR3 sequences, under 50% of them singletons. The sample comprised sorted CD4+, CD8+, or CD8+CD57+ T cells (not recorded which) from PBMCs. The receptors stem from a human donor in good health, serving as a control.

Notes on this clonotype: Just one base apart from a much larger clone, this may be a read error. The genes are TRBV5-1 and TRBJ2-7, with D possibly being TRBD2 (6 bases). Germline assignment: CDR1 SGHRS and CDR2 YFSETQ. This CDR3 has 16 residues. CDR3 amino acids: CASSLAGGPSSYERYF. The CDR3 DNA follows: TGCGCCAGCAGCTTGGCCGGGGGTCCGAGCTCCTACGAGCGGTACTTC.

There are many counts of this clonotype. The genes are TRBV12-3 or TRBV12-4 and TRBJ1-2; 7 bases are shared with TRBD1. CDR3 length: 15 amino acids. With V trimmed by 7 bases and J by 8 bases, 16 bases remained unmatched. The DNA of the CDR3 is TGTGCCAGCACCCTCGGGACAGCTCCTTCGTGGGGCTACACCTTC. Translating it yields CASTLGTAPSWGYTF.

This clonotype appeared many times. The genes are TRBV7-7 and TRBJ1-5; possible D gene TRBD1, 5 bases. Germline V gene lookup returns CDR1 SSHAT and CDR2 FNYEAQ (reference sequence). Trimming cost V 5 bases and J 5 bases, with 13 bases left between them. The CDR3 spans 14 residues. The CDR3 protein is CASSQNVGDQPQHF. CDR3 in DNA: TGTGCCAGCAGCCAAAACGTGGGGGATCAGCCCCAGCATTTT.

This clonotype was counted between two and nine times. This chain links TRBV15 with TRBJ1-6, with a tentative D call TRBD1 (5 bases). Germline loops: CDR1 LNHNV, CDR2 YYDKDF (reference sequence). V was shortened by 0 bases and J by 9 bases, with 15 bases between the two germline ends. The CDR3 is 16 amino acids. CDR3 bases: TGTGCCACCAGCAGAGATGCAGGGCCAAATGGTTCACCCCTCCACTTT. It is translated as CATSRDAGPNGSPLHF.

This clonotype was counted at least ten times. The CDR3 DNA reads TGTGCCAGTGGCTACAGGGGGATGAACACTGAAGCTTTCTTT. This sequence encodes CASGYRGMNTEAFF. The rearrangement uses TRBV19 and TRBJ1-1; 8 bases are a match to TRBD1. This CDR3 is built from 14 residues. Germline lookup yields CDR1 LNHDA and CDR2 SQIVND (reference sequence). With V trimmed by 8 bases and J by 0 bases, 5 bases remained unmatched.

The CDR3 nucleotides are TGCAGTTTTGGCGATGGCTACACCTTC. It codes for CSFGDGYTF. The chain links TRBV29-1 to TRBJ1-2; D call uncertain. Germline CDR1 and CDR2: SQVTM and ANQGSEA. The CDR3 is 9 amino acids.

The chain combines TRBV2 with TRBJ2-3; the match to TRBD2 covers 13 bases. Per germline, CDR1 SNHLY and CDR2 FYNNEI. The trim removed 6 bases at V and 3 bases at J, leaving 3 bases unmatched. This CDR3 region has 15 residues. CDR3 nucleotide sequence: TGTGCCAGCAGGAGGACTAGCGGGAGAACAGATACGCAGTATTTT. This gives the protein CASRRTSGRTDTQYF.

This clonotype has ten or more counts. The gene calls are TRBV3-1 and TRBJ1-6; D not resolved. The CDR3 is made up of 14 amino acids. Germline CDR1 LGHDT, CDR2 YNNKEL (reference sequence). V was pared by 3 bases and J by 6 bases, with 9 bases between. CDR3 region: CASSHTDLNSPLHF. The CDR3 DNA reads TGTGCCAGCAGCCACACGGACCTTAATTCACCCCTCCACTTT. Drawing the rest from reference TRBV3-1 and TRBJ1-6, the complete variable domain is DTAVSQTPKYLVTQMGNDKSIKCEQNLGHDTMYWYKQDSKKFLKIMFSYNNKELIINETVPNRFSPKSPDKAHLNLHINSLELGDSAVYFCASSHTDLNSPLHFGNGTRLTVT.

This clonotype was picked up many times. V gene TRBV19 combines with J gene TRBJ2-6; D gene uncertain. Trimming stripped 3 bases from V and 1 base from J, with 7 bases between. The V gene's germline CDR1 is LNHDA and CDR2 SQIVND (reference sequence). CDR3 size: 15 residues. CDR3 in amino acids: CASSIRVSGANVLTF. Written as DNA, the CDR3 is TGTGCCAGTAGTATTCGGGTTTCTGGGGCCAACGTCCTGACTTTC.

The CDR3 region is CASSVLRGPLSDEQFF. CDR3 DNA: TGTGCCAGCAGTGTGCTTCGGGGCCCCCTCTCGGATGAGCAGTTCTTC. The chain links TRBV6-1 to TRBJ2-1; D may correspond to TRBD1 or TRBD2 (5 bases each). V lost 4 bases and J 8 bases, leaving 21 bases between the germline ends. The CDR3 sequence is 16 residues long. The V gene's germline CDR1 is MNHNS and CDR2 SASEGT.

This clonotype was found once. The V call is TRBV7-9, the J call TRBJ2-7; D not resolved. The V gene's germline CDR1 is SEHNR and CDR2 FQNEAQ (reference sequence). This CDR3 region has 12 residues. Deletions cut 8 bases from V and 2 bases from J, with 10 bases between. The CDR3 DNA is TGTGCCAGCGGACCCCCGGCCTACGAGCAGTACTTC. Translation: CASGPPAYEQYF.

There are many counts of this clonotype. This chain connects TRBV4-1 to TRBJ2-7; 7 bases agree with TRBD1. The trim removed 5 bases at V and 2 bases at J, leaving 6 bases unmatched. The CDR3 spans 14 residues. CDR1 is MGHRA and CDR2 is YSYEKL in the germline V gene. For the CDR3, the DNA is TGCGCCAGCAGCGCGACAGGGCCCCCCTACGAGCAGTACTTC. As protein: CASSATGPPYEQYF.

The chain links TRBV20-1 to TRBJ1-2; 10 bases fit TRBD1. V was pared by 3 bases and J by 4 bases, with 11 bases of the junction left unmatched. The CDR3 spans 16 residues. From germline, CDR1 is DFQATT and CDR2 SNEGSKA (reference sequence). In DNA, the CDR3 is TGCAGTGCTAGTGACAGGGGGCGCGGGGTAGGCTATGGCTACACCTTC. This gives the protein CSASDRGRGVGYGYTF.